These 14 T cell receptor beta chains came from one sample sequenced in a study of identical twins. TCRdb called the 5' RACE reads again in MiXCR, with one record for every CDR3 protein. Of 450,000 or so distinct CDR3 sequences detected, 14% appear once; the ten largest clones hold approximately 0.98%. The sample also formed part of further work on yellow fever vaccine responses in identical twins.

The sample was CD4+ T cells sorted from blood. The receptors were gathered from a woman aged 18-29 years in good health.

This clonotype was seen repeatedly, ten times or more. The CDR3 protein is CATSGGTEKFYEQYF. The CDR3 DNA reads TGTGCCACCAGTGGGGGGACAGAGAAATTCTACGAGCAGTACTTC. The chain is built from TRBV24-1 and TRBJ2-7, with TRBD1 matching 7 bases. Germline V CDR1 and CDR2: KGHDR, SFDVKD. This CDR3 spans 15 amino acids. V shed 5 bases and J 3 bases; nucleotides not matched to a gene: 9.

The chain recombines TRBV4-3 with TRBJ2-2, with 9 bases lining up with TRBD1. The CDR3 runs to 16 residues. Germline assignment: CDR1 LGHNA and CDR2 YSLEER. The ends lost 4 bases at V and 8 bases at J; junction bases unmatched: 11. For the CDR3, the DNA is TGCGCCAGCAGCCCAACTCCGGGACAGGGTTGGGGGGAGCTGTTTTTT. This translates into CASSPTPGQGWGELFF.

A few counts support this clonotype. This sequence joins TRBV6-5 and TRBJ2-2; D is undetermined. Germline V gives CDR1 MNHEY, CDR2 SVGAGI. The CDR3 contains 15 residues. V lost 2 bases and J lost 1, with 8 bases in between. The CDR3 spells CASSYALGNTGELFF. CDR3 nucleotides: TGTGCCAGCAGTTACGCACTTGGGAACACCGGGGAGCTGTTTTTT.

The rearrangement uses TRBV6-1 and TRBJ2-1, with 7 bases that match TRBD2. V lost 8 bases to trimming and J lost 7 bases; unmatched junction nucleotides: 11. The germline V gene encodes CDR1 MNHNS and CDR2 SASEGT. This CDR3 has 14 residues. The CDR3 is CASRGGSVNNEQFF. The CDR3 DNA reads as TGTGCCAGCCGGGGCGGGAGTGTAAATAATGAGCAGTTCTTC.

The chain employs TRBV28 and TRBJ2-3, with 10 bases lining up with TRBD2. The junction had 5 bases not matched to a gene; V was cut back by 5 bases and J by 0 bases. Germline CDR1 MDHEN, CDR2 SYDVKM. CDR3 length: 16 residues. The CDR3 region has the DNA TGTGCCAGCAGTGAACTAGCGGGATTTAGCACAGATACGCAGTATTTT. Amino acids: CASSELAGFSTDTQYF.

The chain links TRBV20-1 to TRBJ2-3; 10 nucleotides match TRBD2. The CDR3 contains 15 residues. Per the germline V gene, CDR1 is DFQATT and CDR2 is SNEGSKA (reference sequence). The ends lost 2 bases at V and 2 bases at J; junction bases unmatched: 4. In nucleotides, the CDR3 is TGCAGTGCTAGAATTAGCGGGGGGTACACAGATACGCAGTATTTT. Protein sequence: CSARISGGYTDTQYF.

This clonotype came up many times. V is TRBV12-3 or TRBV12-4 and J is TRBJ2-7, with D possibly being TRBD2 (7 bases). V shed 3 bases and J shed 6 bases, with 9 bases lying between them. CDR3 size: 12 residues. The CDR3 protein is CASSFAGAEQYF. In DNA, the CDR3 is TGTGCCAGCAGTTTCGCGGGGGCCGAGCAGTACTTC.

This clonotype has at least ten counts. V is TRBV5-1 and J is TRBJ2-7, with 7 bases that match TRBD1. V gave up 0 bases and J gave up 4 bases; unmatched junction bases: 7. This CDR3 has 15 amino acids. Germline V gives CDR1 SGHRS, CDR2 YFSETQ. In nucleotides, the CDR3 is TGCGCCAGCAGCTTGGACGGGCAGGGGGTTTACGAGCAGTACTTC. Its translation is CASSLDGQGVYEQYF.

The chain recombines TRBV7-2 with TRBJ2-1; D call uncertain. The germline V and J ends were trimmed by 5 bases and 5 bases, with 10 bases remaining between them. CDR3 length equals 13 residues. Germline-derived CDR1 and CDR2 are SGHTA and FQGNSA. CDR3 loop: CASSVHRNNEQFF. CDR3 DNA sequence: TGTGCCAGCAGCGTCCACCGAAACAATGAGCAGTTCTTC.

V is TRBV6-1 and J is TRBJ1-5; a possible D gene is TRBD1 (5 bases). Germline-derived CDR1 and CDR2 are MNHNS and SASEGT. Trimming took 6 bases from V and 13 from J, leaving 13 bases between them. This CDR3 spans 11 amino acids. CDR3 nucleotide sequence: TGTGCCAGCAGCGAGGGACCGGGGCAGCATTTT. Translated, it gives CASSEGPGQHF.

There are a few counts of this clonotype. V and J are TRBV6-2 or TRBV6-3 and TRBJ2-7, with 14 positions matching TRBD2. Germline V gene lookup returns CDR1 MNHEY and CDR2 SVGEGT. V gave up 5 bases and J gave up 4 bases; unmatched junction bases: 10. The length of the CDR3 is 17 residues. In DNA, the CDR3 is TGTGCCAGCAGTCCGTTAGCCGGGACTAGCGGGAGTTACGAGCAGTACTTC. Its protein product is CASSPLAGTSGSYEQYF.

This clonotype has at least ten counts. The rearrangement uses TRBV6-2 or TRBV6-3 and TRBJ2-2; 11 nucleotides line up with TRBD2. This CDR3 is 23 amino acids long. Germline V gives CDR1 MNHEY, CDR2 SVGEGT. After removal of 0 bases from V and 2 bases from J, the junction contained 20 bases not matched to a gene. The CDR3 nucleotides are TGTGCCAGCAGTTACTCGACCGGGTTCGGGTCGATAGCGGGAGGGCCCAACACCGGGGAGCTGTTTTTT. As protein: CASSYSTGFGSIAGGPNTGELFF.

A few counts support this clonotype. The J gene is TRBJ1-2, the V gene TRBV30; D not resolved. The CDR3 loop spans 15 amino acids. CDR1 is GTSNPN and CDR2 is SVGIG in the germline V gene (reference sequence). V lost 4 bases to trimming and J lost 6 bases, with 21 bases between them. CDR3 coding DNA: TGTGCCTGGATCCCCAGTTCCCGAGACTCGAATGGCTACACCTTC. The encoded protein is CAWIPSSRDSNGYTF.

This clonotype was seen at least ten times. The CDR3 reads CASRNLTVDQPQHF. CDR3 DNA sequence: TGTGCCAGCAGAAACCTCACAGTGGATCAGCCCCAGCATTTT. The V and J genes are TRBV27 and TRBJ1-5; no reliable D call. Deletions cut 6 bases from V and 5 bases from J, with 14 bases between. Germline V CDR1 and CDR2: MNHEY, SMNVEV (reference sequence). CDR3 length equals 14 residues.